The 22 T cell receptor beta chains in this list originate from one sample, sequenced in a study of T cells in Graves' hyperthyroidism and ophthalmopathy. Amplification of TCR beta CDR3 regions used RNA as the template. TCR CDR3 regions were first amplified by RT-PCR with HTBI primers. Each CDR3 protein gets one entry after TCRdb re-called the multiplex PCR reads with MiXCR. The sample holds some 500,000 distinct CDR3 sequences; roughly a quarter are singletons and the top ten take 11%. The sample was blood. The receptor set was obtained from a woman in her 30s with Graves' ophthalmopathy.

This clonotype was seen many times. V gene TRBV20-1 combines with J gene TRBJ2-4; D is possibly TRBD2 (6 bases). There are 14 residues in the CDR3. V was clipped by 6 bases and J by 6 bases, with 18 bases between them. Germline-derived CDR1 and CDR2 are DFQATT and SNEGSKA (reference sequence). The CDR3 nucleotides read TGCAGTGCCGCCGGGACTCATACTCTAAACATTCAGTACTTC. Translating gives CSAAGTHTLNIQYF.

The chain employs TRBV12-3 or TRBV12-4 and TRBJ2-7; 8 bases line up with TRBD1. V shed 0 bases and J 2 bases; nucleotides not matched to a gene: 3. CDR3 size: 15 residues. In nucleotides, the CDR3 is TGTGCCAGCAGTTTAGCGGCGGACAGGGCCTACGAGCAGTACTTC. Its protein is CASSLAADRAYEQYF.

This chain joins TRBV12-3 or TRBV12-4 and TRBJ2-5; D might be TRBD2 (7 bases). V was shortened by 2 bases and J by 4 bases, with 14 bases between the two germline ends. The CDR3 spans 15 residues. The DNA for the CDR3 is TGTGCCAGCAGTTTAAGGGGGGGGTTGGGAGAGACCCAGTACTTC. It codes for CASSLRGGLGETQYF.

This clonotype has only a few counts. This chain links TRBV19 with TRBJ1-6; the D gene is possibly TRBD1 (5 bases). The germline V gene has CDR1 LNHDA and CDR2 SQIVND (reference sequence). The CDR3 runs to 15 residues. Trimming pared 3 bases from V and 7 bases from J, leaving 13 bases between. CDR3 sequence: CASSMRQGRNSPLHF. The CDR3 DNA follows: TGTGCCAGTAGTATGAGGCAGGGCAGGAATTCACCCCTCCACTTT.

V gene TRBV4-1 combines with J gene TRBJ1-1, with D possibly matching TRBD1 (6 bases). Germline lookup yields CDR1 MGHRA and CDR2 YSYEKL. V lost 0 bases, J lost 3 bases, and 23 bases lay in between. The CDR3 is 19 amino acids. The CDR3, as DNA: TGCGCCAGCAGCCAAGATTGGGTCGGGGGCGCTGGGGGGGACACTGAAGCTTTCTTT. This codes for CASSQDWVGGAGGDTEAFF.

The table lists this clonotype with many counts. The rearrangement links TRBV5-1 to TRBJ1-2; a weak D match, TRBD1 (6 bases). Between the trimmed V and J ends, which lost 1 base and 4 bases, there was a span of 14 bases. The length of the CDR3 is 15 residues. CDR1 is SGHRS, CDR2 YFSETQ, per germline. The CDR3 sequence: CASSLLQGPGYGYTF. The DNA of the CDR3 is TGCGCCAGCAGCTTGCTACAGGGCCCTGGCTATGGCTACACCTTC.

A few counts support this clonotype. J is TRBJ1-2 and V is TRBV2, with 7 bases matching TRBD1. Germline CDR1 is SNHLY and CDR2 is FYNNEI. J was trimmed by 4 bases and V by 4 bases; bases with no gene match: 6. This CDR3 is 14 amino acids long. CDR3 sequence reads: CASSGDRVVYGYTF. In DNA form, the CDR3 reads TGTGCCAGCAGTGGAGACAGGGTGGTCTATGGCTACACCTTC.

This clonotype was found many times. The genes are TRBV6-5 and TRBJ2-2; 8 nucleotides match TRBD1. J lost 4 bases, V lost 0 bases, and 4 bases had no gene match. The CDR3 has 16 amino acids. Germline V gives CDR1 MNHEY, CDR2 SVGAGI. In DNA form, the CDR3 reads TGTGCCAGCAGTTACTCGTGGACAGGGACCACCGGGGAGCTGTTTTTT. This codes for CASSYSWTGTTGELFF.

This clonotype was observed many times. This rearrangement joins TRBV13 to TRBJ1-1; 10 bases line up with TRBD1. The CDR3 totals 16 residues. Germline values: CDR1 PRHDT, CDR2 FYEKMQ (reference sequence). V trimming: 4 bases; J trimming: 0 bases; junction bases outside the gene matches: 5. This chain's CDR3 is CASSSYGTGVNTEAFF. The CDR3 nucleotides are TGTGCCAGCAGCTCCTATGGGACAGGGGTGAACACTGAAGCTTTCTTT.

Of note for this clonotype: A much larger clone lies one base from this, so it may be a read error. This chain joins TRBV2 and TRBJ1-3; no firm D call. CDR3 length: 14 residues. V was pared by 5 bases and J by 2 bases, with 10 bases between. Germline CDR1 is SNHLY and CDR2 is FYNNEI. The CDR3 sequence is CASSRVQTGNTIYF. For the CDR3, the DNA is TGTGCCAGCAGTAGGGTGCAAACTGGAAACACCATATATTTT.

This clonotype was seen ten or more times. The chain couples TRBV2 to TRBJ1-5; 10 nucleotides match TRBD1. The CDR3 runs 18 residues. The trim removed 2 bases at V and 2 bases at J, leaving 9 bases unmatched. Germline V CDR1 and CDR2: SNHLY, FYNNEI. The CDR3 here is CASSESAGTGEGNQPQHF. The CDR3, as DNA: TGTGCCAGCAGTGAATCCGCCGGGACAGGGGAGGGCAATCAGCCCCAGCATTTT.

The rearrangement joins TRBV5-1 to TRBJ1-2; 12 bases map to TRBD1. This CDR3 has 15 residues. V shed 4 bases, J shed 8 bases, and the junction held 9 bases outside the gene matches. Germline lookup yields CDR1 SGHRS and CDR2 YFSETQ. CDR3 in amino acids: CASSQEGTGGAGYTF. The CDR3 DNA sequence: TGCGCCAGCAGCCAGGAAGGGACAGGGGGCGCCGGCTACACCTTC.

This clonotype was seen a few times. V gene TRBV12-3 or TRBV12-4 combines with J gene TRBJ1-1; D uncertain. The CDR3 consists of 13 residues. V lost 7 bases, J lost 4 bases, and 13 bases lay in between. CDR3 loop: CASTRGIGTEAFF. The CDR3 DNA reads TGTGCCAGCACTCGAGGGATAGGCACTGAAGCTTTCTTT.

This clonotype has a handful of counts. This chain links TRBV4-1 with TRBJ2-7, with 10 bases that match TRBD2. This CDR3 spans 14 amino acids. The germline V gene has CDR1 MGHRA and CDR2 YSYEKL. Trimming cost V 6 bases and J 3 bases; bases outside gene matches: 5. The CDR3 DNA sequence: TGCGCCAGCAGTTTCGGGACTAGCGACTACGAGCAGTACTTC. Its protein product is CASSFGTSDYEQYF.

This clonotype was found many times. The genes are TRBV2 and TRBJ2-2; TRBD1 might be the D (5 bases). In germline, CDR1 is SNHLY, CDR2 FYNNEI. The CDR3 runs 14 residues. V gave up 6 bases and J gave up 2 bases, with 10 bases separating them. For the CDR3, the DNA is TGTGCCAGCAGAGGGGTAAAAAACACCGGGGAGCTGTTTTTT. It codes for CASRGVKNTGELFF.

This clonotype was recorded at least ten times. This chain links TRBV11-3 with TRBJ2-7; the D is unclear. Trimming took off 1 base at V and 0 bases at J, with 7 bases between the two ends. Germline CDR1 reads SGHNT; CDR2 reads YENEEA. This CDR3 comprises 14 residues. This chain's CDR3 is CASSLGLDSYEQYF. The CDR3 DNA follows: TGTGCCAGCAGCTTAGGTCTAGACTCCTACGAGCAGTACTTC.

V usage is TRBV24-1 and J usage is TRBJ2-2; a weak D match, TRBD1 (5 bases). The CDR3 extends over 15 amino acids. CDR1 and CDR2 from the germline V gene are KGHDR and SFDVKD. V was cut by 5 bases and J by 1 base, with 10 bases left in between. The DNA of the CDR3 is TGTGCCACCAGTGTGGGCAGGGAGAACACCGGGGAGCTGTTTTTT. Protein product: CATSVGRENTGELFF.

A few counts support this clonotype. J is TRBJ1-5 and V is TRBV12-3 or TRBV12-4; D is perhaps TRBD1 (6 bases). The CDR3 has 14 residues. Trimming removed 5 bases at V and 7 bases at J, with 15 bases between. This CDR3 is CASSATGFVQPQHF. DNA of the CDR3: TGTGCCAGCAGTGCTACAGGGTTCGTGCAGCCCCAGCATTTT.

This clonotype was detected ten times or more. This sequence joins TRBV27 and TRBJ2-7; no definite D call. Trimming removed 3 bases at V and 5 bases at J, with 11 bases between. Germline lookup yields CDR1 MNHEY and CDR2 SMNVEV (reference sequence). The CDR3 loop spans 13 amino acids. CDR3 residues: CASSLSRQNEQYF. The CDR3 nucleotides are TGTGCCAGCAGTTTGTCGAGGCAGAACGAGCAGTACTTC.

This clonotype was recorded at least ten times. The gene calls are TRBV24-1 and TRBJ1-1, with D possibly TRBD1 on 5 matching bases. Trimming removed 0 bases at V and 11 bases at J, with 6 bases between. Germline V gene lookup returns CDR1 KGHDR and CDR2 SFDVKD. The CDR3 sequence is 11 residues long. The CDR3 here is CATSDLGTAFF. The CDR3 DNA is TGTGCCACCAGTGATTTGGGGACGGCTTTCTTT.

In its sample, this clonotype was seen many times. This chain joins TRBV27 and TRBJ2-7, with TRBD2 matching 7 bases. Germline trimming cut 4 bases from V and 3 bases from J; bases unmatched to any gene: 6. The CDR3 is made up of 14 amino acids. Germline assignment: CDR1 MNHEY and CDR2 SMNVEV (reference sequence). CDR3 sequence reads: CASSSASGLYEQYF. In nucleotides, the CDR3 is TGTGCCAGCAGTTCAGCTAGCGGCCTCTACGAGCAGTACTTC.

A remark on this clonotype: One end of the junction fails to match germline, which may point to a read error. The chain employs TRBV20-1 and TRBJ1-2, with D possibly being TRBD1 (5 bases). Germline V CDR1 and CDR2: DFQATT, SNEGSKA (reference sequence). The CDR3 spans 15 residues. The CDR3 DNA reads TGCAGTGCTAACCCTACTTTGACAGCCACCGGGGCTATCCTCTTC. Amino acid sequence: CSANPTLTATGAILF.